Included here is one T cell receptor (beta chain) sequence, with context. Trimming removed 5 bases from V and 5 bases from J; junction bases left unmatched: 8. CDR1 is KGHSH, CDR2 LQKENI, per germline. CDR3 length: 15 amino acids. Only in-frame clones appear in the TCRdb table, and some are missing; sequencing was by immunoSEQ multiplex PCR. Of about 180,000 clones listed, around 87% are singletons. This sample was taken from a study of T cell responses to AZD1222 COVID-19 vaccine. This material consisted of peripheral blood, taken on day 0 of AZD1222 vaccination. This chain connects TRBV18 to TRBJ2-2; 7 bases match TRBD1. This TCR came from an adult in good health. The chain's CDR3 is CASSSQGPRTGELFF. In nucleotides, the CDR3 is TGTGCCAGCTCATCACAGGGGCCCCGAACCGGGGAGCTGTTTTTT.